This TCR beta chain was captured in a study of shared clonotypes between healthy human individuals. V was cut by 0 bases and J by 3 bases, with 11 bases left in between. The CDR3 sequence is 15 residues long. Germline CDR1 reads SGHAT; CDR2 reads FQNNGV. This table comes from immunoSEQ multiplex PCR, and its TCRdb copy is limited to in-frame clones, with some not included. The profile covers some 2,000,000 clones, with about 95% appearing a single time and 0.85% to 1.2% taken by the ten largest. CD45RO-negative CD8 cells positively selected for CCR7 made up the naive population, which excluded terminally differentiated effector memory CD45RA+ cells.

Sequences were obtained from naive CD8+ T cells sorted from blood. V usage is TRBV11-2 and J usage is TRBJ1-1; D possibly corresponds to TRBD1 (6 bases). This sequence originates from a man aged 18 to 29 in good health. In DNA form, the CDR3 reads TGTGCCAGCAGCTTAGAACCGACAGGACACACTGAAGCTTTCTTT. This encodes CASSLEPTGHTEAFF.